This T cell receptor (beta chain) was documented in a study of cytomegalovirus exposure and HLA in healthy donors. Study outcomes and limitations: It was in a later analysis that TCR association rates were seen to vary by HLA locus, highest for DRB1 and lowest for HLA-C. In a later analysis, parvovirus B19, influenza, CMV and Epstein-Barr virus appeared linked to several top co-occurrence clusters. Cytomegalovirus-associated TCR beta chains were listed, numbering approximately 150. For cytomegalovirus status, the classifier reportedly gave diagnoses with high specificity and sensitivity.

The primer mix had 60 Vbeta and 13 Jbeta primers. Sequencing was performed with immunoSEQ multiplex PCR; in TCRdb, only in-frame clones are kept and a portion is missing. In the table there are about 60,000 clones, about 76% of which are singletons. Concerning this clone: As yet, its antigen is unknown.

V lost 3 bases, J lost 7 bases, and 9 bases lay in between. Germline CDR1 is MNHNS and CDR2 is SASEGT. The CDR3 totals 13 residues. What was sequenced was PBMCs. The sequence derives from a man aged 50 to 59 in good health and CMV-seronegative. V and J are TRBV6-1 and TRBJ2-2, with D uncertain. CDR3 loop: CASSDMGFGELFF. The CDR3 DNA follows: TGTGCCAGCAGTGATATGGGCTTCGGGGAGCTGTTTTTT.